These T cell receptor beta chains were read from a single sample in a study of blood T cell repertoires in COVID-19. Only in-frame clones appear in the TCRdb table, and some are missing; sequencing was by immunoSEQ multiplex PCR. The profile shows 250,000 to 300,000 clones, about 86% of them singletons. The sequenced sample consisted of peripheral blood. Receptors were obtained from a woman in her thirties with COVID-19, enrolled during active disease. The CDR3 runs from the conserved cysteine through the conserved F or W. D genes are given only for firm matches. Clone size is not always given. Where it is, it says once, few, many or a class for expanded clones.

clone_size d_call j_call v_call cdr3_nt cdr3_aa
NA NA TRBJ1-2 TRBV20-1 TGCAGTGCTTTTACAAACTATGGCTACACCTTC CSAFTNYGYTF
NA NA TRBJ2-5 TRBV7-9 TGTGCCAGCACTCGAGGGGAGGTCCGAGAGACCCAGTACTTC CASTRGEVRETQYF
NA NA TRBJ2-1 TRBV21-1 TGTGCCAGCAGCAAAGCTAGGCGGGGGGGCTATATGAGTGAGCAGTTCTTC CASSKARRGGYMSEQFF
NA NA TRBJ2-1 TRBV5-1 TGCGCCAGCAGCTCTTGGGGGGGCCTCAATGAGCAGTTCTTC CASSSWGGLNEQFF
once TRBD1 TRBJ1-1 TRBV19 TGTGCCAGTAGTAATTTATGGGGACAGGGTCACTTGGGCACTGAAGCTTTCTTT CASSNLWGQGHLGTEAFF
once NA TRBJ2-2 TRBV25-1 TGTGCCAGCAGTGGACAGTCTGTCACCGGGGAGCTGTTTTTT CASSGQSVTGELFF
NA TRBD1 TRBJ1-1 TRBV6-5 TGTGCCAGCAGGGTGATGGACAGGGCGCCTGAAGCTTTCTTT CASRVMDRAPEAFF
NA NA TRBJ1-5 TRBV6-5 TGTGCCAGCAGTTACTCGGGACTCGCCGATCAGCCCCAGCATTTT CASSYSGLADQPQHF
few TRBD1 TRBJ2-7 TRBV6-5 TGTGCCAGCAGAGCAGGGGGCGCCGGTGGCGAGCAGTACTTC CASRAGGAGGEQYF
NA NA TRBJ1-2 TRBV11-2 TGTGCCAGCAGCTTGCCGGGATCTAACTATGGCTACACCTTC CASSLPGSNYGYTF
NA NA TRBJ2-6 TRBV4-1 TGCGCCAGCAGCCAAGATAACTCTGGGGCCAACGTCCTGACTTTC CASSQDNSGANVLTF
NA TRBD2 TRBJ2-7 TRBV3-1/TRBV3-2 TGTGCCAGCGGTGTTACTAGCGGGGGGAACGAGCAGTACTTC CASGVTSGGNEQYF
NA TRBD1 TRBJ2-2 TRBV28 TGTGCCAGCAGTACGAAACCCCCGGGACAGAGAACCGGGGAGCTGTTTTTT CASSTKPPGQRTGELFF
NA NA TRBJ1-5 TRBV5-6 TGTGCCAGCAGCCCCGGAGGGGACTATCAGCCCCAGCATTTT CASSPGGDYQPQHF
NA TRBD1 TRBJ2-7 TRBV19 TGTGCCAGTAGCTCCGGGACAGGGGTCTACGAGCAGTACTTC CASSSGTGVYEQYF
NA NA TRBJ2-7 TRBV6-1 TGTGCCAGCAGTGACATCTACGAGCAGTACTTC CASSDIYEQYF
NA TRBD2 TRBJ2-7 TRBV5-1 TGCGCCAGCAGCACCAGCGGGGGTTCCTACGAGCAGTACTTC CASSTSGGSYEQYF
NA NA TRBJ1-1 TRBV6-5 TGTGCCAGCAACAGGCTCCTAGGGGCCGAAGCTTTCTTT CASNRLLGAEAFF
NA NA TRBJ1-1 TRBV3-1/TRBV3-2 TGTGCCAGCAGCCACCGAGGGGGGGGGCACACTGAAGCTTTCTTT CASSHRGGGHTEAFF
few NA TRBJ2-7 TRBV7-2 TGTGCCAGCAGCTTAGGAGGCGACAGTTCCTACGAGCAGTACTTC CASSLGGDSSYEQYF
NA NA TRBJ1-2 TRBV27 TGTGCCAGCGGACTGACAGGTCCTTACTATGGCTACACCTTC CASGLTGPYYGYTF
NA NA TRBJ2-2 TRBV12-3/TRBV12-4 TGTGCCAGCAGTCAACAATACACCGGGGAGCTGTTTTTT CASSQQYTGELFF
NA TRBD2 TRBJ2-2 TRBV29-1 TGCAGCGTTTATGATAGCGGGGGAAATACCGGGGAGCTGTTTTTT CSVYDSGGNTGELFF
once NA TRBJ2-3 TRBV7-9 TGTGCCAGCAGCTTACCACTAAAGGACTATATCACAGATACGCAGTATTTT CASSLPLKDYITDTQYF
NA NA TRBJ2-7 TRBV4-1 TGCGCCAGCAGCCATCTAGTTAGGGGTCACTACGAGCAGTACTTC CASSHLVRGHYEQYF
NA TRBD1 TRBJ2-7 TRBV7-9 TGTGCCAGCAGCTTAGACACACAGGGGCACGAGCAGTACTTC CASSLDTQGHEQYF
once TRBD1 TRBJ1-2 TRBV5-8 TGTGCCAGCAGCACCGGGACAGTTTTTTATGGCTACACCTTC CASSTGTVFYGYTF
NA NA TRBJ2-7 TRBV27 TGTGCCAGCAGTTTGAGTAGAGGCGGCGAGCAGTACTTC CASSLSRGGEQYF
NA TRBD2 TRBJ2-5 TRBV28 TGTGCCAGCCTTCAAGGGAGGGAAGAGACCCAGTACTTC CASLQGREETQYF
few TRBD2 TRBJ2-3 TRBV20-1 TGCAGTGCTAGTCTCCATATTAGGCGGGGGTTCGAGGTCACCTCGCAGTATTTT CSASLHIRRGFEVTSQYF
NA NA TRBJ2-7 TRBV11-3 TGTGCCAGCAGCTTAGGTGAGGGGCAGTACTTC CASSLGEGQYF
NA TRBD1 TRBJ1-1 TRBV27 TGTGCCAGCAGTTCCCGACAGGGGGGAGGTACTGAAGCTTTCTTT CASSSRQGGGTEAFF
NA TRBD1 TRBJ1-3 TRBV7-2 TGTGCCAGCAGTCCGGGACAGTCGATCACCATATATTTT CASSPGQSITIYF
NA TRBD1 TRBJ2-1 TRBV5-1 TGCGCCAGCACCAGAGGGGGCCAGTACAATGAGCAGTTCTTC CASTRGGQYNEQFF
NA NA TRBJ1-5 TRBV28 TGTGCCAGCAATCGCCTGACGGGATCCGATCAGCCCCAGCATTTT CASNRLTGSDQPQHF
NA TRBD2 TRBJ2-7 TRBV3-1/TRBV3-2 TGTGCCAGCAGCCAGTGGCAGCGGGGGGATTACGAGCAGTACTTC CASSQWQRGDYEQYF
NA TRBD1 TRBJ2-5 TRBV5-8 TGTGCCAGCAGCTACAGGGGTCTTGTAGAGACCCAGTACTTC CASSYRGLVETQYF
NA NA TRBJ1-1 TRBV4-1 TGCGCCAGCAGCCACTACGGGGGGAGCACTGAAGCTTTCTTT CASSHYGGSTEAFF
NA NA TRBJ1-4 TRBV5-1 TGCGCCAGCAGCTTGGGGTCGGCGCGGAGTGAAAAACTGTTTTTT CASSLGSARSEKLFF
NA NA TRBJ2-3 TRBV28 TGTGCCAGCAGTTTCGGCGGGGGCACAGATACGCAGTATTTT CASSFGGGTDTQYF
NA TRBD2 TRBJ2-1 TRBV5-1 TGCGCCAGCAGCTTGGGCGGGACTAGCGTTAATGAGCAGTTCTTC CASSLGGTSVNEQFF
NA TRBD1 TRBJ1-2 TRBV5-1 TGCGCCAGCAGCTTGGCAGGGGGGAGCTATGGCTACACCTTC CASSLAGGSYGYTF
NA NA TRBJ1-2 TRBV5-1 TGCGCCAGCAGCTTGGTGCCAGGAAACTATGGCTACACCTTC CASSLVPGNYGYTF
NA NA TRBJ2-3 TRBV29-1 TGCAGCGTTGAATGGCCCCAGCGCAGGGGCACAGATACGCAGTATTTT CSVEWPQRRGTDTQYF
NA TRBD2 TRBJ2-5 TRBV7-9 TGTGCCAGCAGCTCCCGGGGGGAGTACCAAGAGACCCAGTACTTC CASSSRGEYQETQYF
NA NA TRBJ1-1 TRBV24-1 TGTGCCACCAGTGACCCGACACGACCGGACACTGAAGCTTTCTTT CATSDPTRPDTEAFF